This passage covers 3 T cell receptor beta chains from one sample sequenced in a study of T cells after yellow fever vaccination. TCRdb re-derived calls from the 5' RACE reads in MiXCR, one entry per CDR3 protein. This table has 300,000 or so distinct CDR3 sequences, roughly 7% appearing once. The input for sequencing was PBMCs, taken roughly seven weeks after the first yellow fever vaccination. The receptor set was obtained from a man aged 18 to 30 who received the YFV17D yellow fever vaccine.

In its sample, this clonotype was seen a few times. The rearrangement links TRBV20-1 to TRBJ2-1; possibly TRBD1 for D (5 bases). This CDR3 comprises 14 residues. Trimming removed 2 bases at V and 7 bases at J, with 15 bases between. The germline gives CDR1 DFQATT, CDR2 SNEGSKA (reference sequence). The CDR3: CSARRLQGLNEQFF. The CDR3 DNA reads as TGCAGTGCTAGACGACTGCAGGGTTTGAATGAGCAGTTCTTC.

This clonotype showed up many times. The J gene is TRBJ2-3, the V gene TRBV20-1, with D hard to call. The CDR3 sequence is 12 residues long. CDR1 and CDR2 from the germline V gene are DFQATT and SNEGSKA (reference sequence). Trimming took off 3 bases at V and 0 bases at J, with 4 bases between the two ends. The CDR3 region is CSARTSTDTQYF. In DNA form, the CDR3 reads TGCAGTGCTAGGACCAGCACAGATACGCAGTATTTT.

The chain employs TRBV4-3 and TRBJ2-7, with D possibly matching TRBD1 (6 bases). This CDR3 is built from 17 residues. Trimming removed 0 bases from V and 0 bases from J, with 15 bases in between. CDR1 and CDR2 (germline): LGHNA, YSLEER. CDR3 in amino acids: CASSQDQRTAVSYEQYF. CDR3 DNA sequence: TGCGCCAGCAGCCAAGATCAAAGGACAGCCGTCTCCTACGAGCAGTACTTC.